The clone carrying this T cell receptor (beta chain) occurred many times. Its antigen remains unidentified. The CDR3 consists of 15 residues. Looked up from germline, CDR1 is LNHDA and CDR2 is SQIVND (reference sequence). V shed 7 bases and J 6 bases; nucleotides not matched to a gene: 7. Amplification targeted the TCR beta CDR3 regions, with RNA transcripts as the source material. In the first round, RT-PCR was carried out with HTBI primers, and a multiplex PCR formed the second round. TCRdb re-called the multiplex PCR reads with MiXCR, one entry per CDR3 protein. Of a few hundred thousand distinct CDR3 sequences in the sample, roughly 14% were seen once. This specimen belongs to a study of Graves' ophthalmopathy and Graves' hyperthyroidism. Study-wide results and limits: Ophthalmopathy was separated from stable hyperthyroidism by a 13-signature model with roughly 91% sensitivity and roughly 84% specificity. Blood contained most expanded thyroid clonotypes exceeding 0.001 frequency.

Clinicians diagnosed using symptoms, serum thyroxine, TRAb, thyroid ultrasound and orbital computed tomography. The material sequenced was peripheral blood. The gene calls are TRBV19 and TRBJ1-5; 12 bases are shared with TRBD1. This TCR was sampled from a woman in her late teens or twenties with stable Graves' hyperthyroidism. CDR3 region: CASMGDRGPSQPQHF. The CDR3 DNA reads TGTGCCAGTATGGGGGACAGGGGGCCAAGTCAGCCCCAGCATTTT.